This TCR beta chain derives from a study of blood T cell repertoires in COVID-19. This table comes from immunoSEQ multiplex PCR, and its TCRdb copy is limited to in-frame clones, with some not included. The sample holds approximately 150,000 clones, 75% to 90% seen once. With 0 bases removed from V and 7 bases from J, the gap between germline ends came to 12 bases. Germline V gene sequence: CDR1 LGHNA, CDR2 YSLEER. The CDR3 has 15 residues. V is TRBV4-3 and J is TRBJ1-4, with no clear D. Sequencing used peripheral blood. The sequence derives from a man aged 55 to 69 with active or convalescent COVID-19. CDR3 protein: CASSQEGDFTEKLFF. In DNA, the CDR3 is TGCGCCAGCAGCCAAGAGGGAGATTTTACTGAAAAACTGTTTTTT.